This record looks at one TCR beta chain sequence and its context. Its antigen is unknown. Per-nucleotide qualities are absent, and no much larger clonotype sits a single base away. The source of the sample is a study of shared clonotypes between healthy human individuals (dated by TCRdb to the early 2020s). For the study in its entirety: The cohort included a few men and a couple of women between 18 and 49 years of age. For each donor, three plates each were used for CD4 naive and CD4 memory, two plates were used for CD8 naive, and one plate was used for CD8 memory. To estimate repertoire size and how much clonotypes are shared between individuals, the study performed deep sequencing of blood TCR repertoires from roughly five healthy adults. To increase sequencing depth and limit assay-specific biases, different laboratories used diverse techniques to prepare libraries and sequence TCR repertoires. Leukapheresis yielded between about 0.94 and 8.9 billion PBMCs per donor. Broad study findings and their caveats: Sampling was restricted to blood, and TCR repertoires in tissue are likely to differ from TCR repertoires in blood. Pairwise subsampling indicated that sequencing depth was expected to affect the degree of clonotype sharing among donors. Naive subsets generally had larger estimated clonotype richness than memory subsets did. Compared with non-shared clonotypes, the clonotypes found in all four sorted-subset donors had higher generation probabilities. Incomplete sequencing was indicated by rarefaction of sorted-subset datasets, despite the large sequencing depth. When four donors were compared, the shared fraction of clonotypes was about 5.4% for naive CD4, approximately 3.5% for naive CD8, 2.3% for memory CD4, and 0.35% to 0.4% for memory CD8. The small number of donors limited the genetic and exposure-history diversity represented.

Donors were healthy HIV-negative adults with no recently reported acute infections or vaccinations. Only Caucasian adults living in Nashville, Tennessee, USA were represented among the donors. CD4+ T cells were enriched by magnetic negative selection, after which naive cells were positively selected on CD45RA and the negative fraction was taken as the memory subset. Blood was obtained by leukapheresis, after which PBMCs were separated by Ficoll-Histopaque density gradient centrifugation and cryopreserved in liquid nitrogen vapor phase. Purity and quantity of every magnetically sorted T cell population were checked by analytical flow cytometry. From each sorted fraction, genomic DNA was isolated and quantified by UV absorbance on a Nanodrop 2000c. Unmatched junction bases come to 6, with V trimmed by 3 bases and J by 8 bases. The germline V gene supplies CDR1 SGHAT and CDR2 FQNNGV. The CDR3 has 16 amino acids, counting the end cysteine and phenylalanine. CDR3 DNA is the only sequence kept; it has 48 bases, read in frame from the first base.

Using the deep immunoSEQ assay, TCR CDR3 regions were amplified from genomic DNA by multiplex PCR. Extracted genomic DNA from each cell subset was spread evenly across all wells of several immunoSEQ 96-well plates, with each plate serving as a replicate. For sorted subsets, around 200 ng genomic DNA, equal to 30,000 to 35,000 T cell genomes, was loaded into each replicate PCR. Purified libraries were measured with a Qubit 3.0 fluorometer, size-checked on a Bioanalyzer 2100, and measured again with the KAPA Library Quantification kit. Every immunoSEQ 96-well plate was sequenced on a dedicated single-read 150-cycle Illumina NextSeq 550 flow cell. Processing in the source paper ran as follows. Because the immunoSEQ output included only junctional sequences and no quality scores, the filtering could not be the same as the filtering used for full-length reads. Sequences were annotated with PyIR, a Python wrapper for IgBLAST v1.9, and V/J genes and CDR3 were assigned using IMGT germline references. Reads were filtered out if the reads had weak V/J assignments (E-value above 1e-6), no CDR3, stop codons, out-of-frame junctions, or ambiguous translated residues. V3J clonotypes were defined as sequences sharing an identical inferred V gene, J gene, and CDR3 amino acid sequence. Percentage overlap between repertoires was calculated by dividing the number of shared unique clonotypes by the size of the smaller repertoire. RTK rarefaction, the Chao1 estimator, and Recon v2.1 estimates of unobserved clonotypes were used to assess repertoire richness. Generation probabilities for all TCRbeta clonotypes obtained by the gDNA method from a handful of donors were computed using OLGA. TCRdb stores this immuneACCESS table with in-frame sequences only. Part of the clones is absent; in the studies checked, under half of the shortfall reflects unresolved V genes, and no reason is known for the rest. That table gives V, J and clone size, and the DNA gave D and trimming. In this sample the table shows some 2.1 million clones, around 95% of which occur a single time. 0.1% to 0.15% of the sample is in the top ten clones.

This chain is built from TRBV11-2 and TRBJ2-1; 14 middle bases align to TRBD2. What was sequenced was naive CD4+ T cells sorted from blood. The meaning of the sample's cell subset or site label: CD45RA+ positively selected. The TCR originated in a man aged 18 to 30 in good health. The nucleotide sequence is given as TGTGCCAGCAGCTTCTCCGGGACTAGCGGGAGCCATGAGCAGTTCTTC. This encodes CASSFSGTSGSHEQFF.